This T cell receptor beta chain was documented in a study of T cells after yellow fever vaccination. They built TCR cDNA with 5'RACE template switching, a step that put in a universal primer site and UMIs. TCRdb re-analysed the 5' RACE reads in MiXCR, keeping a single row per CDR3 protein. The sample yields 95,000 to 150,000 distinct CDR3 sequences, more than 7.5% seen once. Study conclusions and caveats: Contamination by abundant bulk-population clonotypes could be present in FACS-sorted repertoires. A limited proportion of clonotypes was detected within both the CD4 and CD8 compartments. Weaker overall, the secondary response nonetheless peaked faster (day 5 versus 15).

Comments on this clonotype: As yet, its antigen is unknown.

V lost 5 bases, J lost 0 bases, and 10 bases lay in between. Per germline, CDR1 SGHTA and CDR2 FQGNSA. The CDR3 is 14 residues long. The sequenced sample was CD8+ T cells sorted from PBMCs, obtained on the day of the yellow fever booster vaccination. V and J are TRBV7-2 and TRBJ1-2, with no clear D. The TCR was taken from a man between 18 and 29 years old who received the YFV17D yellow fever vaccine. CDR3 DNA: TGTGCCAGCAGCCGCCCGGGAGCTAACTATGGCTACACCTTC. As protein: CASSRPGANYGYTF. Complete variable domain (other parts from reference TRBV7-2 and TRBJ1-2): GAGVSQSPSNKVTEKGKDVELRCDPISGHTALYWYRQSLGQGLEFLIYFQGNSAPDKSGLPSDRFSAERTGGSVSTLTIQRTQQEDSAVYLCASSRPGANYGYTFGSGTRLTVV.